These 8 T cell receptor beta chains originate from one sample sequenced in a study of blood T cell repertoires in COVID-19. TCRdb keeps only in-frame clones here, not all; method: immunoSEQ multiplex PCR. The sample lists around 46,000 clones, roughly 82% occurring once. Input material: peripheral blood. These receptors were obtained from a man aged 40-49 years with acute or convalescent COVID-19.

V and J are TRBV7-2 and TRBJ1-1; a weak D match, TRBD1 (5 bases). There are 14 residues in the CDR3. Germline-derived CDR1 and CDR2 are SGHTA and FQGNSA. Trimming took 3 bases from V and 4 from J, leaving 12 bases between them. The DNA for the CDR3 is TGTGCCAGCAGCTTTTCCAGGGATGTCACTGAAGCTTTCTTT. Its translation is CASSFSRDVTEAFF.

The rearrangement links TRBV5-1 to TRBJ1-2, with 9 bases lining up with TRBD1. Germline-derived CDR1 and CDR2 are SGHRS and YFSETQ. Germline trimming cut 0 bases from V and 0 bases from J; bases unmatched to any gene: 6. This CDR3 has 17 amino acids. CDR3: CASSLGDRVGANYGYTF. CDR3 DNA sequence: TGCGCCAGCAGCTTGGGGGACAGGGTAGGAGCTAACTATGGCTACACCTTC.

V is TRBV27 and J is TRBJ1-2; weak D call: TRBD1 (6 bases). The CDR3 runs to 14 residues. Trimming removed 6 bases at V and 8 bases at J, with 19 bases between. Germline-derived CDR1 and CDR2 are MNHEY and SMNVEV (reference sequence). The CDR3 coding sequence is TGTGCCAGCAGCTCTTTGGGGGCAGGGAAAGGCTACACCTTC. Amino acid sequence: CASSSLGAGKGYTF.

The CDR3 sequence: CASSPRGDRVEQYF. CDR3 coding DNA: TGTGCCAGCAGCCCTCGTGGGGACAGGGTCGAGCAGTACTTC. The chain employs TRBV7-9 and TRBJ2-7; 9 bases match TRBD1. Per germline, CDR1 SEHNR and CDR2 FQNEAQ (reference sequence). There are 14 residues in the CDR3. Unmatched junction bases numbered 8, after V lost 5 bases and J lost 6 bases.

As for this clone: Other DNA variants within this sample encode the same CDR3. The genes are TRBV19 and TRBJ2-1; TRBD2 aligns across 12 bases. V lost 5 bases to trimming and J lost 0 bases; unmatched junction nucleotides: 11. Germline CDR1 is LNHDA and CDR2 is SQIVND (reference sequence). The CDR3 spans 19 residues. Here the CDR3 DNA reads TGTGCCAGTAGTCCTCGACTAGCGGGGGCTATTAGCTCCTACAATGAGCAGTTCTTC. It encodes CASSPRLAGAISSYNEQFF.

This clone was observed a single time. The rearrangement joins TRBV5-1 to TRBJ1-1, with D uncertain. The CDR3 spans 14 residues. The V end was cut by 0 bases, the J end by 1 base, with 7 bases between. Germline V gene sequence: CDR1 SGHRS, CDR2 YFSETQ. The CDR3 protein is CASSLELRNTEAFF. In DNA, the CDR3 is TGCGCCAGCAGCTTGGAGTTGAGGAACACTGAAGCTTTCTTT. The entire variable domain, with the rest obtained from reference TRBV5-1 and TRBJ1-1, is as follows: KAGVTQTPRYLIKTRGQQVTLSCSPISGHRSVSWYQQTPGQGLQFLFEYFSETQRNKGNFPGRFSGRQFSNSRSEMNVSTLELGDSALYLCASSLELRNTEAFFGQGTRLTVV.

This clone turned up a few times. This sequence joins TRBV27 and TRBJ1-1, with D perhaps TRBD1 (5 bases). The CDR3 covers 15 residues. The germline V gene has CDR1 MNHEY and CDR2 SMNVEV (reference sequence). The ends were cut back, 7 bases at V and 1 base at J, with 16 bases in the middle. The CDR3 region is CASKFSLGENTEAFF. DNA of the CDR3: TGTGCCAGCAAATTCTCCTTAGGGGAGAACACTGAAGCTTTCTTT.

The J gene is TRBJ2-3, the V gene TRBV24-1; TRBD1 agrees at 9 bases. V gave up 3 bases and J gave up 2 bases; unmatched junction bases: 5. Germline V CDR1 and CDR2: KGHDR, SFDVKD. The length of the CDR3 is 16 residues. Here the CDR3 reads CATSDPGQGITDTQYF. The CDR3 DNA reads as TGTGCCACCAGTGATCCTGGACAGGGGATCACAGATACGCAGTATTTT.